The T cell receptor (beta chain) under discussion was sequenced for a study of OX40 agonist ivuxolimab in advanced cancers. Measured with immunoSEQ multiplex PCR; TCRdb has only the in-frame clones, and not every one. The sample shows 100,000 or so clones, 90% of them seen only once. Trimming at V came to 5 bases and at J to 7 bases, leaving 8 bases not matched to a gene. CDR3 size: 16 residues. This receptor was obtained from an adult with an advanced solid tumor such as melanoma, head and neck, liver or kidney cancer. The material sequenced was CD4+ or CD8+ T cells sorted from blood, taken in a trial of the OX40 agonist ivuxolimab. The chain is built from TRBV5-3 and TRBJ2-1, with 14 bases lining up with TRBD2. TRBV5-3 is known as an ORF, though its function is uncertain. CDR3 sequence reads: CARSFGTSGRGNEQFF. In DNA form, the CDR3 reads TGTGCCAGAAGTTTCGGGACTAGCGGGAGAGGAAATGAGCAGTTCTTC.